The clone carrying this T cell receptor (beta chain) was counted ten times or more. Its antigen is unknown. Each CDR3 protein is one row after TCRdb ran MiXCR on the 5' RACE reads. The sample holds 200,000 to 250,000 distinct CDR3 sequences, roughly 32% seen once. The sample belongs to a study of CD8 T cells in ankylosing spondylitis. There are 12 residues in the CDR3. Trimming removed 10 bases from V and 3 bases from J; junction bases left unmatched: 5. CDR1 and CDR2 from the germline V gene are MNHEY and SVGAGI. The study's findings and limits: There was reportedly significant enrichment of clones that were disease-linked in matched ankylosing spondylitis synovial fluid. Among TCR beta sequences, a motif of under ten highly homologous variants appeared characteristic of ankylosing spondylitis blood.

The genes are TRBV6-5 and TRBJ2-7, with 8 bases lining up with TRBD2. The clonotype originates from a male donor with ankylosing spondylitis or in good health (not recorded which). Input material: blood, either unsorted or a sorted T cell fraction (not recorded which). The CDR3 is CATGGGFYEQYF. CDR3 bases: TGTGCCACCGGGGGGGGTTTCTACGAGCAGTACTTC.